This TCR beta chain was recovered during a study of blood T cell repertoires in COVID-19. The sample holds one count of this clone. This CDR3 contains 16 residues. With 4 bases clipped from V and 5 bases from J, the junction kept 12 bases outside the gene matches. Looked up from germline, CDR1 is SGHRS and CDR2 is YFSETQ. TCRdb's copy holds only in-frame clones and misses some; the assay was immunoSEQ multiplex PCR. The repertoire holds around 330,000 clones, roughly 89% seen once, with approximately 9% in the top ten. Material: PBMCs or T cells enriched from blood (not recorded which). This sequence originates from a woman aged 18-29 years who had recovered from COVID-19. The chain recombines TRBV5-1 with TRBJ2-3, with 8 nucleotides matching TRBD2. CDR3: CASSGRGAGVGDTQYF. The CDR3 bases are TGCGCCAGCAGCGGGAGAGGAGCGGGAGTAGGAGATACGCAGTATTTT.